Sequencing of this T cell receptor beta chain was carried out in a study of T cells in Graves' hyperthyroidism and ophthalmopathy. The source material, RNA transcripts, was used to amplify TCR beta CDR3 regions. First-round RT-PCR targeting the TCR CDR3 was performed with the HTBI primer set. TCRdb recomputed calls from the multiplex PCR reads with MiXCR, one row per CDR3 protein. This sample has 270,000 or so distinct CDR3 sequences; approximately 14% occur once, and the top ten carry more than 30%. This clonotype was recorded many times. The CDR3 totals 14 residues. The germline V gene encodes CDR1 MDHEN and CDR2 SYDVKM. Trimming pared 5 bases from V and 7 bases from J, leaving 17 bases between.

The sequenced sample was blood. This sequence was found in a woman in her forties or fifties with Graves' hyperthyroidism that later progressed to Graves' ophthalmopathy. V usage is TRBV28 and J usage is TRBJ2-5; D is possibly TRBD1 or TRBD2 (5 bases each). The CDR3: CASSPPTGRGTQYF. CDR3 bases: TGTGCCAGCAGTCCACCTACGGGACGTGGGACCCAGTACTTC.